The TCR beta chain described here comes from a study of kidney transplant recipient with SARS-CoV-2 infection. TCRdb independently ran MiXCR on the reads; one entry per CDR3 protein. The sample lists under 300,000 distinct CDR3 sequences; under 35% were seen once. The length of the CDR3 is 14 residues. The V and J ends lost 3 bases and 0 bases respectively, with 6 bases between them. Germline values: CDR1 LGHDT, CDR2 YNNKEL (reference sequence). This clonotype was recorded at least ten times. The clonotype originates from a young adult male patient who had COVID-19 and was a kidney transplant recipient. Some of the T cells might come from the graft donor. The chain recombines TRBV3-1 with TRBJ1-3; D not resolved. The sequencing here drew on a blood sample, taken at baseline and on day 111 from a kidney transplant recipient. The CDR3 coding sequence is TGTGCCAGCAGCCACGTTGGCTCTGGAAACACCATATATTTT. Residues: CASSHVGSGNTIYF.